This T cell receptor beta chain originates from a study of blood T cell repertoires in COVID-19. Sequenced by immunoSEQ multiplex PCR; TCRdb stores in-frame clones only, minus some. The sample gives about 300,000 clones, approximately 83% of which show up once; approximately 10% is in the top ten. This CDR3 contains 15 residues. V gave up 2 bases and J gave up 1 base, with 12 bases separating them. CDR1 is SGHVS, CDR2 FNYEAQ, per germline. This TCR was sampled from a woman between 45 and 60 years old who had recovered from COVID-19. The material sequenced was peripheral blood. The rearrangement joins TRBV7-6 to TRBJ2-7; tentatively, D is TRBD2 (6 bases). Written as DNA, the CDR3 is TGTGCCAGCAGCTTACGAGGAGGACTATCCTACGAGCAGTACTTC. Its translation is CASSLRGGLSYEQYF.